The clone carrying this T cell receptor beta chain has more than one count but fewer than ten. The CDR3 has 15 amino acids. Deletions cut 3 bases from V and 0 bases from J, with 11 bases between. Per the germline V gene, CDR1 is MNHEY and CDR2 is SMNVEV (reference sequence). Categorization into cohorts depended on clinical history that participants reported. For recovered donors of Cohort 3, there were two negative PCRs, clearance, or symptom resolution. The source of the sample is a study of blood T cell repertoires in COVID-19. The assay was immunoSEQ multiplex PCR, and TCRdb's table has in-frame clones only and misses some. The sample contains 140,000 to 150,000 clones, more than 75% of which appear only once.

The TCR comes from a man aged 55 to 70 who had recovered from COVID-19. The rearrangement links TRBV27 to TRBJ1-1, with D hard to call. The sequenced sample was PBMCs or T cells enriched from blood (not recorded which). The CDR3 DNA reads as TGTGCCAGCAGTTTCCGGCGGACTCTGAACACTGAAGCTTTCTTT. Its translation: CASSFRRTLNTEAFF.